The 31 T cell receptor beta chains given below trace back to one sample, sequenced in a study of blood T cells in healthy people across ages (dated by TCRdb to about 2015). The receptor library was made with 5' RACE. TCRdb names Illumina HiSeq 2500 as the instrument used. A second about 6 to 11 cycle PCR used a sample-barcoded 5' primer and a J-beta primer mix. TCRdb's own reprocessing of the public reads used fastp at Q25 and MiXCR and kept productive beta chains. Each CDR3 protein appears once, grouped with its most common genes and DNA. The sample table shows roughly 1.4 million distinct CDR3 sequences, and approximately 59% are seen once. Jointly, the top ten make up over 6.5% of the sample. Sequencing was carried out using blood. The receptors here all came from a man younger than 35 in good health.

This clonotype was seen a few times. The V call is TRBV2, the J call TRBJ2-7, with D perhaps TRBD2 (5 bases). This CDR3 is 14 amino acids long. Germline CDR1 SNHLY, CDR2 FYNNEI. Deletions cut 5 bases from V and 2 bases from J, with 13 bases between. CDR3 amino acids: CASSKTSTAYEQYF. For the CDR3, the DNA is TGTGCCAGCAGTAAAACTAGTACCGCCTACGAGCAGTACTTC. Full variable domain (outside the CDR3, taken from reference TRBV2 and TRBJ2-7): EPEVTQTPSHQVTQMGQEVILRCVPISNHLYFYWYRQILGQKVEFLVSFYNNEISEKSEIFDDQFSVERPDGSNFTLKIRSTKLEDSAMYFCASSKTSTAYEQYFGPGTRLTVT.

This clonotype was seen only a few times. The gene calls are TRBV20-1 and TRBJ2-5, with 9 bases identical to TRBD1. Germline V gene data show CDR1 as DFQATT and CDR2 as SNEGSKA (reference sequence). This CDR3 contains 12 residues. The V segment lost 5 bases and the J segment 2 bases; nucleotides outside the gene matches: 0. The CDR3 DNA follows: TGCAGTGCTGACAGGGGGCAAGAGACCCAGTACTTC. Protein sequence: CSADRGQETQYF.

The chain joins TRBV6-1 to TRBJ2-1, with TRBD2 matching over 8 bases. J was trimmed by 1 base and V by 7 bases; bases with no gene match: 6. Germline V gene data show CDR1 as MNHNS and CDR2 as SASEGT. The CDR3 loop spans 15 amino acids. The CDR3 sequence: CASKPAGASYNEQFF. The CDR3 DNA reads TGTGCCAGCAAGCCAGCGGGAGCGTCCTACAATGAGCAGTTCTTC.

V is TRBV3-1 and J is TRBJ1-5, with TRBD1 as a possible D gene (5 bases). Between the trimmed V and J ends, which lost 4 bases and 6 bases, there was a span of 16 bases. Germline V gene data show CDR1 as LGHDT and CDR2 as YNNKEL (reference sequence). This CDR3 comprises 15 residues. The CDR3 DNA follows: TGTGCCAGCAGCCTAGGGACTCATGCGCGTCAGCCCCAGCATTTT. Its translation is CASSLGTHARQPQHF.

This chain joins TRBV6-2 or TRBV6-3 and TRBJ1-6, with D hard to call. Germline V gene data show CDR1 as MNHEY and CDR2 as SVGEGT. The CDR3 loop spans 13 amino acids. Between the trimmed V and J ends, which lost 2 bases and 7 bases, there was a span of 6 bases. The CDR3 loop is CASSYVRNSPLHF. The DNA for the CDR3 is TGTGCCAGCAGTTACGTGCGGAATTCACCCCTCCACTTT.

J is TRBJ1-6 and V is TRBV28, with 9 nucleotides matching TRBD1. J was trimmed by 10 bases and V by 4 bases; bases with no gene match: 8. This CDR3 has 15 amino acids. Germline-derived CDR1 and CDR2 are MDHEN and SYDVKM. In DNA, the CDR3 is TGTGCCAGCAGTTCGGGACAGGGCCGGTTATCACCCCTCCACTTT. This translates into CASSSGQGRLSPLHF.

The CDR3 is CASSFDASYNEQFF. The CDR3 region has the DNA TGTGCCAGCAGTTTTGACGCGTCCTACAATGAGCAGTTCTTC. The chain uses TRBV27 and TRBJ2-1; D is undetermined. This CDR3 has 14 amino acids. Trimming took 3 bases from V and 1 from J, leaving 7 bases between them. CDR1 MNHEY and CDR2 SMNVEV come from the germline V gene (reference sequence).

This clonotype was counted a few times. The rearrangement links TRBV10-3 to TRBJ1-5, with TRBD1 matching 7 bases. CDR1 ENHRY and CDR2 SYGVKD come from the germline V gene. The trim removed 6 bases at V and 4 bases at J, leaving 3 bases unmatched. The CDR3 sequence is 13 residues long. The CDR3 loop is CAIRGQVNQPQHF. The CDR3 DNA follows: TGTGCCATCAGAGGACAGGTTAATCAGCCCCAGCATTTT.

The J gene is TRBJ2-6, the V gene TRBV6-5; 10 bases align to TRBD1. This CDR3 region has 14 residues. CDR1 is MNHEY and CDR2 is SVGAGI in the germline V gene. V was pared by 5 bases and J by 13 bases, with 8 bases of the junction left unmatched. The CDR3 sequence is CASSRDRGRWVLTF. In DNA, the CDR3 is TGTGCCAGCAGTAGGGACAGGGGAAGGTGGGTCCTGACTTTC.

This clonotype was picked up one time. The CDR3 protein is CASTWTGVNEKLFF. CDR3 in DNA: TGTGCCAGCACCTGGACAGGGGTAAATGAAAAACTGTTTTTT. The chain recombines TRBV28 with TRBJ1-4, with TRBD1 matching 9 bases. Losses at the gene ends were 7 bases for V and 5 bases for J; bases not matched to a gene: 5. The CDR3 contains 14 residues. The V gene's germline CDR1 is MDHEN and CDR2 SYDVKM.

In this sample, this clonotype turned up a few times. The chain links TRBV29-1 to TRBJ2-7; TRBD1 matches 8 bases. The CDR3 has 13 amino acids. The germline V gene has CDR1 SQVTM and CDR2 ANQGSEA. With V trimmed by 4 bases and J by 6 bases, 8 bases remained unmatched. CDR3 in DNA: TGCAGCGTTGGGCGGCAGGGGGCAATCGAGCAGTACTTC. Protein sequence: CSVGRQGAIEQYF.

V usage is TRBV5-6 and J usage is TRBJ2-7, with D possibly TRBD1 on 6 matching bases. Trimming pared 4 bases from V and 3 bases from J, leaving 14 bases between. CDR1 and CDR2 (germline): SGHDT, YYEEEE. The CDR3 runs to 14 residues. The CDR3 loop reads CASSPTPQGYEQYF. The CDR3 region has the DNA TGTGCCAGCAGCCCTACACCACAGGGCTACGAGCAGTACTTC.

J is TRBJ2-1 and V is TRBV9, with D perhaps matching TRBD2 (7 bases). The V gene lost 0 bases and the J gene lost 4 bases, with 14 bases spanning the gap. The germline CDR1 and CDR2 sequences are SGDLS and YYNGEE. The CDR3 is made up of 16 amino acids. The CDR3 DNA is TGTGCCAGCAGCGTAGCTTTGGCGGGGGCTTACAATGAGCAGTTCTTC. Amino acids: CASSVALAGAYNEQFF.

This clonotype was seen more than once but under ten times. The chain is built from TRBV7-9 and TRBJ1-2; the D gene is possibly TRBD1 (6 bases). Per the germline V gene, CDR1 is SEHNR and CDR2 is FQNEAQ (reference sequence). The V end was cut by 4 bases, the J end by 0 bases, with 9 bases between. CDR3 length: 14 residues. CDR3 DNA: TGTGCCAGCAGCTCGGGACATTCTAACTATGGCTACACCTTC. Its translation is CASSSGHSNYGYTF.

In DNA, the CDR3 is TGTGCCAGCAGCCCTTACCTCCTATATGAGCAGTTCTTC. Protein: CASSPYLLYEQFF. The chain carries TRBV7-2 and TRBJ2-1; unclear D gene. The CDR3 contains 13 residues. Trimming removed 5 bases from V and 8 bases from J, with 13 bases in between. The germline CDR1 and CDR2 sequences are SGHTA and FQGNSA.

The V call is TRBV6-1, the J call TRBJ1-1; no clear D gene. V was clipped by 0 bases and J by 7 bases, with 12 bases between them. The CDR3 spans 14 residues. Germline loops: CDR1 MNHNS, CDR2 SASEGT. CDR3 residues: CASSEAHAGGEAFF. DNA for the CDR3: TGTGCCAGCAGTGAAGCGCACGCAGGCGGTGAAGCTTTCTTT.

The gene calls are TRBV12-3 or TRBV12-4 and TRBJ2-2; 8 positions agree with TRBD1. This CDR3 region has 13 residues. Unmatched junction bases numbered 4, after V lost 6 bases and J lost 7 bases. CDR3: CASRGQGDGELFF. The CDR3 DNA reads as TGTGCCAGCAGAGGACAGGGAGACGGGGAGCTGTTTTTT.

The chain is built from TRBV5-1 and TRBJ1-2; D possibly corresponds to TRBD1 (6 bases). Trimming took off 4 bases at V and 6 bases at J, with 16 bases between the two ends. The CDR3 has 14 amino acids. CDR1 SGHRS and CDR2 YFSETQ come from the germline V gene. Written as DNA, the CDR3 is TGCGCCAGCAGCGAGGGGGAGAGATCCCATGGCTACACCTTC. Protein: CASSEGERSHGYTF.

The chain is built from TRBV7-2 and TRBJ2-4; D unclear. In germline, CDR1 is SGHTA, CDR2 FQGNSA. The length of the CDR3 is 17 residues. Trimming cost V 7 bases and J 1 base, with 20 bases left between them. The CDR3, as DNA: TGTGCCAGCACCGAATCCAGGACGCGTCGCGCCAAAAACATTCAGTACTTC. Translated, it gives CASTESRTRRAKNIQYF.

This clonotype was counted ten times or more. The CDR3: CASSLRDGYEQYF. CDR3 nucleotides: TGCGCCAGCAGCCTCCGGGACGGCTACGAGCAGTACTTC. The chain uses TRBV4-3 and TRBJ2-7, with D tentatively TRBD1 or TRBD2 (5 bases each). The germline CDR1 and CDR2 sequences are LGHNA and YSLEER. The ends were cut back, 4 bases at V and 3 bases at J, with 10 bases in the middle. The CDR3 spans 13 residues.

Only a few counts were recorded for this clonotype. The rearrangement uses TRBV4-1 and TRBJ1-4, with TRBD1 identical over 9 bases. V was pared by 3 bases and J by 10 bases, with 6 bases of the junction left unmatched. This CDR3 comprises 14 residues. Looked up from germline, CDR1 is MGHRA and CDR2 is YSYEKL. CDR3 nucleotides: TGCGCCAGCAGCCAGGAGACAGGGGGGTTAAAACTGTTTTTT. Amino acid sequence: CASSQETGGLKLFF.

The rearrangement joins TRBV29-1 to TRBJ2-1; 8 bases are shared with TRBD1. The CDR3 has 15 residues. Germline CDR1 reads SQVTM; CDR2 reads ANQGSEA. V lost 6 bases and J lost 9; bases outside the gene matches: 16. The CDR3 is CSVLSRTGNPGEQFF. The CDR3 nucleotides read TGCAGCGTCCTATCCCGGACAGGGAATCCCGGTGAGCAGTTCTTC.

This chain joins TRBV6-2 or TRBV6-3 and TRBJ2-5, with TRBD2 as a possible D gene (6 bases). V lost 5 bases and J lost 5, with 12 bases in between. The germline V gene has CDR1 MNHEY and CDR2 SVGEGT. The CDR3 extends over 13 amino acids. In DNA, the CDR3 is TGTGCCAGCAGTCGTCCGCTAGCGGAGACCCAGTACTTC. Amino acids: CASSRPLAETQYF.

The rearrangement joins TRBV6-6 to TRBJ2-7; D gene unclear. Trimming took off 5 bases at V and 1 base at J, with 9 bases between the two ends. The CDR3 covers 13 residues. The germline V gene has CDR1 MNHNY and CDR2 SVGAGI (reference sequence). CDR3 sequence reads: CASSDGPSYEQYF. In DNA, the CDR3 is TGTGCCAGCAGTGACGGGCCATCCTACGAGCAGTACTTC.

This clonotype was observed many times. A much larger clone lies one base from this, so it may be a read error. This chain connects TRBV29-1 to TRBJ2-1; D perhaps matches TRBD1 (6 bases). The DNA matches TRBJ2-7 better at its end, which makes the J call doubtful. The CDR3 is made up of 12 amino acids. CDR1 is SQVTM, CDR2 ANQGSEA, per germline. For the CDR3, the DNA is TGCAGCGTTGCCATGGGACACAATGAGCAGTACTTC. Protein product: CSVAMGHNEQYF.

This CDR3 is CASSYFTGQGEALHF. The CDR3 nucleotides read TGTGCCAGCAGTTACTTTACGGGACAGGGGGAGGCCCTCCACTTT. The V and J genes are TRBV6-5 and TRBJ1-6; 11 bases map to TRBD1. This CDR3 is built from 15 residues. Germline CDR1 is MNHEY and CDR2 is SVGAGI. J lost 14 bases, V lost 1 base, and 7 bases had no gene match.

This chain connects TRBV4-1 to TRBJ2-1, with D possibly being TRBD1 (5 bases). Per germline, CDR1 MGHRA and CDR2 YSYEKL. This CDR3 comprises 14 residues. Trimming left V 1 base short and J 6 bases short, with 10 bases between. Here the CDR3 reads CASSQAKGSNEQFF. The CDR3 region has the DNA TGCGCCAGCAGCCAAGCTAAGGGGTCCAATGAGCAGTTCTTC.

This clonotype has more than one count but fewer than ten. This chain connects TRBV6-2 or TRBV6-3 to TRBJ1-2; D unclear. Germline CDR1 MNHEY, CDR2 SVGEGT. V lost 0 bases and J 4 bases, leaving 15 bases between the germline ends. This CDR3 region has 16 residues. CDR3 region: CASSYSIGRDLYGYTF. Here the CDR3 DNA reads TGTGCCAGCAGTTACTCGATCGGCAGAGACCTCTATGGCTACACCTTC.

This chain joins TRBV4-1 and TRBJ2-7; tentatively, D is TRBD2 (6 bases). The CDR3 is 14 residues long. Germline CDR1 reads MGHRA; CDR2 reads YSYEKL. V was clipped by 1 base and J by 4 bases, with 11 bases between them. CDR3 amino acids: CASSQVLAGYEQYF. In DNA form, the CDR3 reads TGCGCCAGCAGCCAAGTACTAGCTGGGTACGAGCAGTACTTC.

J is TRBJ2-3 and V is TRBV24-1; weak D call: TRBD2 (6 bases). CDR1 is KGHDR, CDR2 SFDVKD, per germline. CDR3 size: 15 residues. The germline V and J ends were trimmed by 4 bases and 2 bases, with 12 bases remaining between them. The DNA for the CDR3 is TGTGCCACCAGTGAACCGGGACTTCCCACAGATACGCAGTATTTT. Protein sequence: CATSEPGLPTDTQYF.

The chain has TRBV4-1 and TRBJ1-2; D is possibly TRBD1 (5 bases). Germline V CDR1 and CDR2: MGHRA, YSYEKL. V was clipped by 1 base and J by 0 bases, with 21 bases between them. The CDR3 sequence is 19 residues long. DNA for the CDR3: TGCGCCAGCAGCCAAGCTATTTTAGGGGAAACTCAAGCTAACTATGGCTACACCTTC. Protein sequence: CASSQAILGETQANYGYTF.